This T cell receptor beta chain originates from a study of spatial heterogeneity in lung cancer. Study in general: Samples were obtained from 65 to 80 donors, all untreated early-stage non-small cell lung cancer patients. Alpha-chain sequences were detected in numbers that were consistently lower than beta-chain sequences.

This clonotype appeared many times. The antigen is not known. Time point noted: blood at routine non-recurrence follow-up after resection. Study-wide points: Ubiquitous expanded tumor TCRs surfaced in blood more at resection than they did at follow-up.

Each CDR3 protein is one row after TCRdb ran MiXCR on the 5' RACE reads. This table has over 70,000 distinct CDR3 sequences, less than 9.5% appearing once. The sequenced sample was PBMCs, obtained at follow-up. This sequence was found in a female donor with early-stage non-small cell lung cancer.

The CDR3 loop reads CASSVDRLNTEAFF. The CDR3 DNA sequence: TGCGCCAGCAGCGTGGACAGATTGAACACTGAAGCTTTCTTT. The gene calls are TRBV5-1 and TRBJ1-1; a weak D match, TRBD1 (6 bases). Germline V lookup: CDR1 SGHRS, CDR2 YFSETQ. CDR3 length: 14 amino acids. The germline V and J ends were trimmed by 4 bases and 0 bases, with 10 bases remaining between them.